This T cell receptor beta chain was captured in a study of blood T cells in healthy people across ages. In its sample, this clonotype was seen once. Its cognate antigen is unknown. The study, taken as a whole, reports: More naive CD4+ cells and higher diversity marked long-lived donors relative to aged donors. Changes seen in expanded clonotypes were possibly confounded by donor CMV status left unknown. Roughly linear declines in TCR beta diversity per million T cells occurred with age.

A second about 7 to 12 cycle PCR used barcoded and J-beta primers. TCRdb called the 5' RACE reads again in MiXCR, with one record for every CDR3 protein. The sample records approximately 800,000 distinct CDR3 sequences, 35% to 50% being singletons. The germline V gene has CDR1 SNHLY and CDR2 FYNNEI. The CDR3 has 15 residues. J lost 13 bases, V lost 3 bases, and 12 bases had no gene match. The receptor comes from a man older than 75 in good health. This chain uses TRBV2 with TRBJ1-6; 7 bases agree with TRBD1. Sample: blood. This chain's CDR3 is CASSDLGGSNSPLHF. The DNA of the CDR3 is TGTGCCAGCAGTGACCTAGGGGGCAGCAACTCGCCCCTCCACTTT.